One sample yielded the 25 T cell receptor beta chains listed below, sequenced in a study of post-analysis software for immune sequencing data. Included in the TCR beta cDNA libraries were unique molecular identifiers. Via MiXCR, TCRdb re-called the PCR reads, giving one row per CDR3 protein. Of just over 250,000 distinct CDR3 sequences listed, about 40% are singletons. General study points: In patients, a few TRBV segments were more frequent than in controls, with TRBV5-6, TRBV5-1 and TRBV20-1 among them.

These receptors have no known antigen. The sample comprised blood. The receptors originated from a girl aged 5-17 years with multiple sclerosis.

This clonotype occurred many times. The chain uses TRBV28 and TRBJ1-5; 7 bases align to TRBD1. The J segment lost 7 bases and the V segment lost 8 bases, leaving 8 bases of the junction unmatched. The germline gives CDR1 MDHEN, CDR2 SYDVKM. This CDR3 contains 13 residues. CDR3: CASQDRAEQPQHF. The DNA of the CDR3 is TGTGCCAGCCAAGACAGGGCTGAGCAGCCCCAGCATTTT.

Ten or more counts support this clonotype. The chain recombines TRBV7-9 with TRBJ2-3; 9 bases line up with TRBD2. The V and J ends lost 2 bases and 4 bases, in that order; junction bases with no gene match: 7. The CDR3 spans 16 residues. In germline, CDR1 is SEHNR, CDR2 FQNEAQ (reference sequence). The CDR3 sequence: CASSLNLAGRADTQYF. In nucleotides, the CDR3 is TGTGCCAGCAGCTTAAACCTAGCGGGGCGCGCAGATACGCAGTATTTT.

The V and J genes are TRBV5-1 and TRBJ2-1, with D perhaps given as TRBD1 or TRBD2 (6 bases each). This CDR3 spans 16 amino acids. CDR1 and CDR2 from the germline V gene are SGHRS and YFSETQ. Trimming took off 4 bases at V and 3 bases at J, with 17 bases between the two ends. CDR3 bases: TGCGCCAGCAGCCGGAGGGGGAGCGTTCACTACAATGAGCAGTTCTTC. Translation gives CASSRRGSVHYNEQFF.

The chain employs TRBV3-1 and TRBJ1-2, with no clear D. V lost 3 bases and J 3 bases, leaving 11 bases between the germline ends. Germline V gene sequence: CDR1 LGHDT, CDR2 YNNKEL (reference sequence). CDR3 length equals 14 residues. The DNA for the CDR3 is TGTGCCAGCAGCCATCTTGAGGCGGACTATGGCTACACCTTC. It codes for CASSHLEADYGYTF.

The chain couples TRBV6-6 to TRBJ2-5; TRBD1 is a possible D gene (5 bases). The J call could be wrong; TRBJ2-7 is a better fit for the DNA end. Germline-derived CDR1 and CDR2 are MNHNY and SVGAGI (reference sequence). This CDR3 spans 11 amino acids. The CDR3 sequence: CASGPGNEQYF. The DNA of the CDR3 is TGTGCCAGCGGTCCAGGGAACGAGCAGTACTTC.

This chain uses TRBV6-2 or TRBV6-3 with TRBJ2-1; D perhaps matches TRBD2 (5 bases). V was shortened by 0 bases and J by 8 bases, with 14 bases between the two germline ends. CDR3 length: 15 amino acids. Germline assignment: CDR1 MNHEY and CDR2 SVGEGT. The CDR3 region is CASSYSKVSGDEQFF. As DNA, the CDR3 is TGTGCCAGCAGTTACTCGAAAGTTTCCGGGGATGAGCAGTTCTTC.

This sequence joins TRBV7-3 and TRBJ2-1, with D unclear. Trimming removed 4 bases from V and 5 bases from J, with 12 bases in between. Germline loops: CDR1 SGHTA, CDR2 FQGTGA. The CDR3 extends over 14 amino acids. The CDR3 coding sequence is TGTGCCAGCAGCTACGACTTTGGAAACAATGAGCAGTTCTTC. Translated, it gives CASSYDFGNNEQFF. Using reference TRBV7-3 and TRBJ2-1 for the parts outside the CDR3, the full variable domain is GAGVSQTPSNKVTEKGKYVELRCDPISGHTALYWYRQSLGQGPEFLIYFQGTGAADDSGLPNDRFFAVRPEGSVSTLKIQRTERGDSAVYLCASSYDFGNNEQFFGPGTRLTVL.

This chain joins TRBV29-1 and TRBJ2-7, with 11 bases fitting TRBD1. The V gene's germline CDR1 is SQVTM and CDR2 ANQGSEA. This CDR3 region has 15 residues. The V and J ends lost 6 bases and 2 bases, in that order; junction bases with no gene match: 9. The CDR3 region has the DNA TGCAGCGTGCGACTTGGGACAGGGGGAACCTACGAGCAGTACTTC. This codes for CSVRLGTGGTYEQYF.

This clonotype appeared many times. The rearrangement uses TRBV28 and TRBJ2-1; D is perhaps TRBD1 or TRBD2 (6 bases each). Germline lookup yields CDR1 MDHEN and CDR2 SYDVKM. This CDR3 is built from 14 residues. The V end was cut by 6 bases, the J end by 6 bases, with 15 bases between. CDR3 in amino acids: CASRVEGGLNEQFF. Written as DNA, the CDR3 is TGTGCCAGCAGAGTAGAGGGGGGCCTCAATGAGCAGTTCTTC.

V is TRBV5-1 and J is TRBJ2-7, with 10 bases matching TRBD1. The trim removed 3 bases at V and 9 bases at J, leaving 0 bases unmatched. The germline V gene has CDR1 SGHRS and CDR2 YFSETQ. The CDR3 is 11 amino acids. CDR3 in amino acids: CASSWTGGQYF. The CDR3 nucleotides read TGCGCCAGCAGCTGGACAGGGGGGCAGTACTTC.

The gene calls are TRBV9 and TRBJ2-3, with D hard to call. Germline V gene data show CDR1 as SGDLS and CDR2 as YYNGEE. The V end lost 0 bases, the J end lost 0 bases, and 8 bases lay between the germline ends. The CDR3 contains 15 residues. Written as DNA, the CDR3 is TGTGCCAGCAGCGTAGGTGGGCGTAGCACAGATACGCAGTATTTT. This encodes CASSVGGRSTDTQYF. The full variable domain, in which reference TRBV9 and TRBJ2-3 provide the parts outside the CDR3, is DSGVTQTPKHLITATGQRVTLRCSPRSGDLSVYWYQQSLDQGLQFLIQYYNGEERAKGNILERFSAQQFPDLHSELNLSSLELGDSALYFCASSVGGRSTDTQYFGPGTRLTVL.

In this sample, this clonotype turned up a few times. The junction differs from germline at one of its ends, possibly a read error. The chain combines TRBV7-7 with TRBJ2-7; D ambiguous. The CDR3 consists of 13 residues. Germline V lookup: CDR1 SSHAT, CDR2 FNYEAQ (reference sequence). Here the CDR3 reads CASSLSQSYEQYF. In nucleotides, the CDR3 is TGTGCTAGCAGCTTGAGTCAGTCCTACGAGCAGTACTTC.

This clonotype was seen a few times. This chain links TRBV11-2 with TRBJ2-1; 8 bases are a match to TRBD2. The V and J ends lost 5 bases and 8 bases, in that order; junction bases with no gene match: 11. The CDR3 totals 15 residues. The germline gives CDR1 SGHAT, CDR2 FQNNGV. CDR3 coding DNA: TGTGCCAGCAGCCGCAGCGGGAGACCTATCGATGAGCAGTTCTTC. Translation: CASSRSGRPIDEQFF.

Remarks on this clonotype: It is likely a read error, because the conserved phenylalanine at the end of the CDR3 is missing. The V call is TRBV7-9, the J call TRBJ2-5; weak D call: TRBD1 (6 bases). The germline gives CDR1 SEHNR, CDR2 FQNEAQ (reference sequence). Trimming left V 3 bases short and J 3 bases short, with 14 bases between. The CDR3 has 15 residues. The CDR3 protein is CASSLGALTEETQYV. The CDR3, as DNA: TGTGCCAGCAGCTTGGGGGCACTAACCGAAGAGACCCAGTACGTC.

This clonotype was seen many times. V usage is TRBV27 and J usage is TRBJ2-3; possible D gene TRBD2, 6 bases. V was shortened by 6 bases and J by 9 bases, with 16 bases between the two germline ends. Germline CDR1 and CDR2: MNHEY and SMNVEV (reference sequence). CDR3 length: 13 residues. The CDR3 sequence is CASRSGGTGTQYF. The CDR3 DNA sequence: TGTGCCAGCAGGTCTGGGGGGACTGGCACGCAGTATTTT.

This clonotype has a count of ten or more. V usage is TRBV5-5 and J usage is TRBJ2-7, with 8 bases that match TRBD1. The CDR3 is 16 residues long. Germline V CDR1 and CDR2: SGHKS, YYEKEE (reference sequence). The V and J ends lost 4 bases and 2 bases, in that order; junction bases with no gene match: 11. In DNA, the CDR3 is TGTGCCAGCAGCCCCAGGGCAGGGGGCTATCCCTACGAGCAGTACTTC. Translated, it gives CASSPRAGGYPYEQYF.

Note on this clonotype: Here the CDR3 omits its conserved ending phenylalanine or tryptophan, so a read error is the likely source. The genes are TRBV2 and TRBJ2-1; TRBD2 is a possible D gene (5 bases). Between the trimmed V and J ends, which lost 4 bases and 7 bases, there was a span of 17 bases. The CDR3 is 15 residues long. The germline V gene has CDR1 SNHLY and CDR2 FYNNEI. The CDR3 nucleotides are TGTGCCAGCAGTGTACGGGAACTTGCAGCAAATGAGCAGTTCATC. As protein: CASSVRELAANEQFI.

The chain is built from TRBV20-1 and TRBJ2-5; TRBD1 aligns across 8 bases. The CDR3 is made up of 17 amino acids. After removal of 0 bases from V and 5 bases from J, the junction contained 14 bases not matched to a gene. Germline-derived CDR1 and CDR2 are DFQATT and SNEGSKA (reference sequence). The CDR3 sequence is CSARDAEGRGLSETQYF. The DNA of the CDR3 is TGCAGTGCTAGAGACGCTGAGGGCAGGGGGCTTTCGGAGACCCAGTACTTC.

The chain employs TRBV30 and TRBJ2-5; 8 bases map to TRBD2. Germline V gene data show CDR1 as GTSNPN and CDR2 as SVGIG (reference sequence). This CDR3 region has 13 residues. V dropped 2 bases and J dropped 3; count of bases not matched to a gene: 2. The CDR3 DNA sequence: TGTGCCTGGAGTAGCGGGGGAGAAGAGACCCAGTACTTC. It translates to CAWSSGGEETQYF.

This clonotype has a count of ten or more. The V and J genes are TRBV29-1 and TRBJ2-1; 11 bases line up with TRBD2. The CDR3 is made up of 20 amino acids. Germline loops: CDR1 SQVTM, CDR2 ANQGSEA. J lost 0 bases, V lost 7 bases, and 20 bases had no gene match. CDR3 region: CSARTPDTSGRPSSYNEQFF. CDR3 DNA: TGCAGCGCCCGCACCCCTGACACTAGCGGGAGACCGAGCTCCTACAATGAGCAGTTCTTC.

This chain links TRBV12-3 or TRBV12-4 with TRBJ2-6; no clear D. The length of the CDR3 is 15 residues. Trimming stripped 5 bases from V and 0 bases from J, with 8 bases between. CDR3 nucleotide sequence: TGTGCCAGCAGTATGACCGGCTCTGGGGCCAACGTCCTGACTTTC. Its protein is CASSMTGSGANVLTF.

The CDR3 DNA reads as TGTGCCAGCAAGGCCCGCGGACGGGTTTGTCGGGAGCAGTACTTC. It specifies CASKARGRVCREQYF. This chain uses TRBV12-1 with TRBJ2-5; the table's D call of TRBD1 was not tested on the DNA. TRBV12-1 is classified as a pseudogene. CDR3 size: 15 residues.

Note on this clonotype: The junction and the germline gene differ at one end; a read error may be behind it. The gene calls are TRBV7-9 and TRBJ2-1; D remains unclear. The CDR3 spans 15 residues. Germline CDR1 SEHNR, CDR2 FQNEAQ (reference sequence). This CDR3 reads CAGSPVVLSYNEQFF. CDR3 DNA sequence: TGTGCCGGCAGCCCGGTGGTCCTCTCCTACAATGAGCAGTTCTTC.

This chain joins TRBV4-1 and TRBJ2-1; D gene uncertain. Germline V CDR1 and CDR2: MGHRA, YSYEKL. This CDR3 is 16 amino acids long. V lost 4 bases and J lost 0, with 13 bases in between. CDR3 DNA: TGCGCCAGCAGCCCCCCCTCCAGCGTCTCCTACAATGAGCAGTTCTTC. This sequence encodes CASSPPSSVSYNEQFF.

Comment on this clonotype: This may be a read error, as it is one base from a much larger clone. The chain uses TRBV5-5 and TRBJ2-7; 8 bases agree with TRBD1. CDR3 size: 15 residues. Germline V gene lookup returns CDR1 SGHKS and CDR2 YYEKEE (reference sequence). In nucleotides, the CDR3 is TGTGCCAGCAGCGCCGGACAGGGAATTCCCTACGAGCGGTACTTC. Encoded protein: CASSAGQGIPYERYF.